This T cell receptor beta chain was sequenced for a study of cytomegalovirus exposure and HLA in healthy donors. Study results and limitations: Prior analysis indicated that the majority of TCR beta V segments exhibited productivity approximately 90% or approximately 30% of the time. It was shown in a later analysis that HLA-associated TCR beta chains were more clonally expanded than other, equally common chains. Investigators reported some 150 TCR beta chains as tied to cytomegalovirus. Sequencing likely caused a cluster of highly shared sequence variants.

As to this clone: What it recognizes is unknown.

60 Vbeta and 13 Jbeta primers were used in PCR. TCRdb's copy holds only in-frame clones and misses some; the assay was immunoSEQ multiplex PCR. The sample contains 100,000 to 120,000 clones, about 77% of which appear only once. This CDR3 is 13 amino acids long. With 5 bases removed from V and 4 bases from J, the gap between germline ends came to 9 bases. The germline V gene encodes CDR1 MNHEY and CDR2 SVGAGI. This sequence was found in a woman aged 25 to 39 in good health and CMV-seropositive. Sequencing input: PBMCs. The rearrangement uses TRBV6-5 and TRBJ2-1, with a weak D call TRBD1 (5 bases). DNA of the CDR3: TGTGCCAGCAGTCGAACAGGTTACAATGAGCAGTTCTTC. It translates to CASSRTGYNEQFF.